Described below is a single T cell receptor (beta chain) sequence and its context. This clonotype has more than one count but fewer than ten. The antigen this receptor binds is unknown. No much larger clone exists at a distance of one base, and base qualities are not known. The TCR beta CDR3 regions were amplified from RNA transcripts. For the first round of RT-PCR on the TCR CDR3, the HTBI primer set was used together with the Qiagen OneStep RT-PCR kit. A second multiplex PCR round built the libraries, followed by size selection and purification. Libraries were sequenced paired-end with 100 bp reads on an Illumina HiSeq2000. As for how the authors treated the data: SOAPnuke was used to process the raw data, throwing out any read that contained adapters or uncalled bases, had a mean Phred below 15, or lacked an exact constant-primer or identifier match. COPE v1.2.5 was used to merge high-quality paired reads, and clonotypes were defined as unique nucleotide sequences. MiTCR v1.1 was used to align the clonotypes against IMGT TRBV, TRBD and TRBJ reference segments. Analysis was restricted to V-J combinations with a frequency above 0.0001, which covered approximately 99% of repertoires. The TCS score was defined as the ratio of F50 (clonal expansion) to E x V (chaos), calculated using BLOSUM62-based TCRdist between CDR3 peptides within each V-J. Welch's t-statistics and random forest reduced 500 to 650 V-J features to roughly 13, which were used in a naive Bayes classifier (R e1071). The similarity between thyroid and blood repertoires was quantified using the Morisita-Horn index. The raw public data were reprocessed by TCRdb itself: fastp quality trimming at Q25, MiXCR clonotype calling, in-frame beta chains only. Every entry covers one CDR3 protein and lists the most common genes and DNA from its rows. TCRdb, not the original authors, processed these V and J calls. In this sample the table shows about 700,000 distinct CDR3 sequences, nearly 45% of which occur a single time. Jointly, the top ten make up roughly 6.5% of the sample.

The data originate from a study of T cells in Graves' hyperthyroidism and ophthalmopathy (dated by TCRdb to the late 2010s). Broadly, across the study: TCR V-J signatures able to tell the groups apart were searched for in a discovery cohort of approximately 95 patients, of whom roughly 42 had Graves' ophthalmopathy and 57 had stable Graves' hyperthyroidism. Whether ophthalmopathy could be predicted prospectively was tested in an independent validation cohort made up of some 20 hyperthyroidism patients plus 17 patients who later progressed to ophthalmopathy. In more than 5 Graves' hyperthyroidism patients, the study also compared T-cell repertoires from thyroid tissue with T-cell repertoires from blood. According to the paper, TCR Vbeta CDR3 sequencing was carried out on more than 120 peripheral blood samples, which came from fewer than 50 ophthalmopathy, about 75 hyperthyroidism and approximately 17 progressor patients. The roughly 91 discovery patients were randomly divided into training and test sets at a 7:3 ratio. After sampling, hyperthyroidism patients received methimazole starting at 30 mg daily, and ophthalmopathy patients received high-dose intravenous methylprednisolone. Paper-wide results and their limitations: In validation, progression to ophthalmopathy was predicted by the model with 70.59% sensitivity and under 85% specificity, a median of 6.5 months before onset. A 13 V-J signature model separated ophthalmopathy from stable hyperthyroidism, with 87.88% sensitivity and roughly 82% specificity in cross-validation and 80%/75% in testing. Sample size was not statistically predetermined, and blinding of investigators to group allocation was not performed. Most expanded thyroid clonotypes (frequency above 0.001) were also detected in blood, suggesting blood repertoires may reflect thyroid immune responses.

Sequences MGHDK (CDR1) and SYGVNS (CDR2) are obtained from the germline V gene. From the cysteine through the phenylalanine, the CDR3 covers 13 amino acids. The sequence is cut down to CDR3 DNA, 39 bases in frame from base 1. V drops 5 bases and J drops 8 bases, leaving 12 bases in between. Exclusion was applied to patients with uncontrolled infections, other autoimmune diseases, pregnancy or lactation. Clinical symptoms, serum thyroxine and TRAb, thyroid ultrasound, and orbital computed tomography formed the basis for the diagnoses. Total RNA was extracted using Trizol reagent, and RNA quality was assessed on an Agilent 2100 Bioanalyzer.

The clonotype was recovered from an adult man with Graves' disease, either hyperthyroidism or ophthalmopathy (not recorded which). The rearrangement combines TRBV25-1 with TRBJ1-4, with the D segment identity uncertain. The sequenced sample consisted of peripheral blood or thyroid tissue (not recorded which). At the DNA level, the sequence is TGTGCCAGCAGTTTCGTAGGGCCAGAAAAACTGTTTTTT. This encodes CASSFVGPEKLFF.